Shown below are 25 T cell receptor beta chains from a single sample sequenced in a study of OX40 agonist ivuxolimab in advanced cancers. TCRdb's copy holds only in-frame clones and misses some; the assay was immunoSEQ multiplex PCR. The sample yields around 68,000 clones, around nine tenths seen once. The sequenced sample was CD4+ or CD8+ T cells sorted from blood, obtained in a trial of the OX40 agonist ivuxolimab. The receptor source for this set is an adult with an advanced solid tumor such as melanoma, head and neck, liver or kidney cancer.

The chain uses TRBV18 and TRBJ2-7; TRBD1 matches at 9 bases. J was trimmed by 0 bases and V by 5 bases; bases with no gene match: 2. The CDR3 sequence is 14 residues long. The germline gives CDR1 KGHSH, CDR2 LQKENI. CDR3 DNA: TGTGCCAGCTCAACAGGGGGCGCCTCCTACGAGCAGTACTTC. Amino acids: CASSTGGASYEQYF.

The chain joins TRBV5-1 to TRBJ2-3; TRBD2 matches 10 bases. J lost 1 base, V lost 4 bases, and 3 bases had no gene match. The CDR3 contains 15 residues. The germline gives CDR1 SGHRS, CDR2 YFSETQ. CDR3 protein: CASSPGTSGTDTQYF. As DNA, the CDR3 is TGCGCCAGCAGCCCGGGGACTAGCGGCACAGATACGCAGTATTTT.

V is TRBV27 and J is TRBJ1-5, with a possible D match to TRBD1 (6 bases). The V end was cut by 6 bases, the J end by 7 bases, with 13 bases between. The germline V gene has CDR1 MNHEY and CDR2 SMNVEV (reference sequence). This CDR3 is built from 13 residues. The CDR3 bases are TGTGCCAGCAGCCGCATCAGGGGACAGCCCCAGCATTTT. Protein sequence: CASSRIRGQPQHF.

In this sample, this clone turned up once. This chain links TRBV19 with TRBJ2-1; D possibly corresponds to TRBD1 (5 bases). Trimming took off 0 bases at V and 8 bases at J, with 20 bases between the two ends. The CDR3 is made up of 17 amino acids. CDR1 LNHDA and CDR2 SQIVND come from the germline V gene (reference sequence). The CDR3 spells CASSIDHGQGDVDEQFF. The CDR3 DNA follows: TGTGCCAGTAGTATAGATCACGGACAAGGTGATGTCGATGAGCAGTTCTTC. The variable domain in full, completed from reference TRBV19 and TRBJ2-1, reads DGGITQSPKYLFRKEGQNVTLSCEQNLNHDAMYWYRQDPGQGLRLIYYSQIVNDFQKGDIAEGYSVSREKKESFPLTVTSAQKNPTAFYLCASSIDHGQGDVDEQFFGPGTRLTVL.

V is TRBV9 and J is TRBJ2-5, with TRBD2 as a possible D gene (6 bases). The CDR3 contains 16 residues. Germline V gene sequence: CDR1 SGDLS, CDR2 YYNGEE. Trimming took 4 bases from V and 5 from J, leaving 21 bases between them. The CDR3 coding sequence is TGTGCCAGCAGCCCAGGGAAATCGGGCGGAGGGGAGACCCAGTACTTC. It codes for CASSPGKSGGGETQYF.

This chain connects TRBV6-5 to TRBJ2-7; D is possibly TRBD1 (6 bases). CDR1 is MNHEY and CDR2 is SVGAGI in the germline V gene. V dropped 8 bases and J dropped 5 bases, with 16 bases sitting between them. The CDR3 has 13 residues. The CDR3 protein is CASSLRGSHEQYF. CDR3 sequence (DNA): TGTGCCAGCTCCCTCAGGGGTAGCCACGAGCAGTACTTC.

CDR3 loop: CASTETGSYNEQFF. The CDR3 DNA follows: TGTGCCAGCACGGAGACAGGATCCTACAATGAGCAGTTCTTC. The rearrangement uses TRBV6-6 and TRBJ2-1, with TRBD1 as a possible D gene (6 bases). Germline lookup yields CDR1 MNHNY and CDR2 SVGAGI (reference sequence). V shed 7 bases and J shed 1 base, with 11 bases lying between them. CDR3 length: 14 amino acids.

In nucleotides, the CDR3 is TGTGCCAGCTCACGCGATTCCGGGAGGCCAGATACGCAGTATTTT. Translating it yields CASSRDSGRPDTQYF. The genes are TRBV18 and TRBJ2-3; 7 bases agree with TRBD2. CDR1 is KGHSH and CDR2 is LQKENI in the germline V gene. Losses at the gene ends were 4 bases for V and 4 bases for J; bases not matched to a gene: 8. The length of the CDR3 is 15 residues.

V and J are TRBV6-4 and TRBJ2-7, with a weak D call TRBD1 (5 bases). This CDR3 comprises 14 residues. With 4 bases removed from V and 2 bases from J, the gap between germline ends came to 12 bases. CDR1 is MRHNA, CDR2 SNTAGT, per germline. CDR3: CASSARASPYEQYF. Here the CDR3 DNA reads TGTGCCAGCAGTGCCAGGGCATCCCCCTACGAGCAGTACTTC.

The table lists this clone with a count of one. The gene calls are TRBV15 and TRBJ1-2, with unresolved D. The germline CDR1 and CDR2 sequences are LNHNV and YYDKDF (reference sequence). The CDR3 runs to 15 residues. Trimming removed 1 base at V and 4 bases at J, with 13 bases between. CDR3 DNA: TGTGCCACCAGCAGAGCCCTTTCTACATCCTATGGCTACACCTTC. This gives the protein CATSRALSTSYGYTF.

The rearrangement links TRBV13 to TRBJ2-1; 10 bases line up with TRBD1. CDR1 is PRHDT, CDR2 FYEKMQ, per germline (reference sequence). The CDR3 is 15 residues long. The V and J ends lost 3 bases and 4 bases, in that order; junction bases with no gene match: 3. The CDR3 sequence is CASSLRDRGYNEQFF. The CDR3 DNA is TGTGCCAGCAGCTTGCGGGACAGGGGTTACAATGAGCAGTTCTTC.

Only one count was recorded for this clone. The J gene is TRBJ2-7, the V gene TRBV5-4; 7 bases fit TRBD2. J gave up 5 bases and V 3 bases, and 11 bases lay outside the gene matches. Germline assignment: CDR1 SGHNT and CDR2 YYREEE (reference sequence). The CDR3 is 15 amino acids. The CDR3 here is CASSSSGLGPDEQYF. The CDR3 region has the DNA TGTGCCAGCAGCTCGTCAGGACTAGGCCCAGACGAGCAGTACTTC. The whole variable domain, remainder taken from reference TRBV5-4 and TRBJ2-7, is ETGVTQSPTHLIKTRGQQVTLRCSSQSGHNTVSWYQQALGQGPQFIFQYYREEENGRGNFPPRFSGLQFPNYSSELNVNALELDDSALYLCASSSSGLGPDEQYFGPGTRLTVT.

The chain links TRBV7-8 to TRBJ2-7; TRBD1 aligns across 9 bases. The germline V gene has CDR1 SGHVS and CDR2 FQNEAQ. The CDR3 is 14 residues long. The V gene end was trimmed by 6 bases and the J gene end by 6 bases; junction bases not matched to a gene: 9. The CDR3 region is CASRQGTGTLEQYF. CDR3 nucleotide sequence: TGTGCCAGCAGGCAAGGGACAGGGACCCTCGAGCAGTACTTC.

The CDR3 DNA is TGTGCCAGCAGTAGACAGGGTCGAAGTCAGCCCCAGCATTTT. Its translation: CASSRQGRSQPQHF. V usage is TRBV2 and J usage is TRBJ1-5, with 7 nucleotides matching TRBD1. Losses at the gene ends were 5 bases for V and 6 bases for J; bases not matched to a gene: 7. Germline values: CDR1 SNHLY, CDR2 FYNNEI. The CDR3 covers 14 residues.

The V gene is TRBV30, the J gene TRBJ2-5, with D possibly TRBD1 on 5 matching bases. Per the germline V gene, CDR1 is GTSNPN and CDR2 is SVGIG (reference sequence). This CDR3 has 12 amino acids. The V end was cut by 7 bases, the J end by 0 bases, with 9 bases between. CDR3 protein: CASRVNQETQYF. The DNA for the CDR3 is TGTGCCTCCAGGGTTAACCAAGAGACCCAGTACTTC.

The chain employs TRBV2 and TRBJ2-7, with 8 bases identical to TRBD1. Germline V gene data show CDR1 as SNHLY and CDR2 as FYNNEI. This CDR3 region has 15 residues. The V gene end was trimmed by 6 bases and the J gene end by 6 bases; junction bases not matched to a gene: 13. For the CDR3, the DNA is TGTGCCAGCAGCGGTCGCGACAGGGGAGGTCTCGAGCAGTACTTC. Translated: CASSGRDRGGLEQYF.

This chain links TRBV7-2 with TRBJ1-2, with D unresolved. The V end was cut by 5 bases, the J end by 8 bases, with 21 bases between. The CDR3 covers 15 residues. The germline V gene has CDR1 SGHTA and CDR2 FQGNSA. CDR3 sequence reads: CASSPHRGLPDGYTF. The CDR3 coding sequence is TGTGCCAGCAGCCCACACCGCGGACTCCCGGACGGCTACACCTTC.

This clone was detected only a few times. The chain uses TRBV2 and TRBJ1-5, with no clear D. V dropped 8 bases and J dropped 5 bases, with 13 bases sitting between them. The germline gives CDR1 SNHLY, CDR2 FYNNEI. The CDR3 is made up of 13 amino acids. The CDR3 region is CASRREGDQPQHF. The CDR3 nucleotides are TGTGCCAGCCGGCGCGAGGGAGATCAGCCCCAGCATTTT.

The chain is built from TRBV7-9 and TRBJ2-5; D perhaps matches TRBD2 (6 bases). The CDR3 is 13 residues long. Per germline, CDR1 SEHNR and CDR2 FQNEAQ (reference sequence). V lost 4 bases and J lost 4, with 10 bases in between. The CDR3 here is CASSSQGGETQYF. The CDR3 nucleotides read TGTGCCAGCAGCTCGCAGGGAGGAGAGACCCAGTACTTC.

The rearrangement joins TRBV6-1 to TRBJ2-7; D assignment may be TRBD1 or TRBD2 (6 bases each). Trimming removed 1 base at V and 3 bases at J, with 10 bases between. Germline CDR1 MNHNS, CDR2 SASEGT. This CDR3 comprises 14 residues. CDR3 amino acids: CASSEVGGGYEQYF. The CDR3 DNA follows: TGTGCCAGCAGTGAAGTAGGGGGAGGCTACGAGCAGTACTTC.

DNA for the CDR3: TGTGCCATCAGCGGACAGGGGGACTATGGCTACACCTTC. It encodes CAISGQGDYGYTF. The rearrangement joins TRBV10-3 to TRBJ1-2; the match to TRBD1 covers 10 bases. Germline CDR1 is ENHRY and CDR2 is SYGVKD. J was trimmed by 3 bases and V by 6 bases; bases with no gene match: 1. This CDR3 contains 13 residues.

The chain joins TRBV5-6 to TRBJ2-7; no clear D. V lost 4 bases, J lost 1 base, and 12 bases lay in between. Germline CDR1 is SGHDT and CDR2 is YYEEEE. This CDR3 has 14 residues. The CDR3 sequence: CASSLVSASYEQYF. The CDR3 DNA is TGTGCCAGCAGCCTAGTTTCGGCATCCTACGAGCAGTACTTC.

This chain joins TRBV28 and TRBJ1-1, with 7 bases fitting TRBD1. CDR3 length equals 12 residues. Germline V gene lookup returns CDR1 MDHEN and CDR2 SYDVKM. J gave up 10 bases and V 5 bases, and 7 bases lay outside the gene matches. DNA for the CDR3: TGTGCCAGCAGTGGGACAGCCCTCCGAGCTTTCTTT. This gives the protein CASSGTALRAFF.

This clone appeared once. The CDR3: CASSLTRGGDRYEQYF. CDR3 DNA sequence: TGTGCCAGCAGCTTAACACGGGGTGGGGATCGGTACGAGCAGTACTTC. The V and J genes are TRBV13 and TRBJ2-7, with D possibly matching TRBD2 (5 bases). Trimming stripped 2 bases from V and 4 bases from J, with 18 bases between. The germline CDR1 and CDR2 sequences are PRHDT and FYEKMQ (reference sequence). CDR3 length equals 16 residues.

The rearrangement joins TRBV2 to TRBJ1-2, with D hard to call. The CDR3 extends over 13 amino acids. Trimming took off 6 bases at V and 2 bases at J, with 10 bases between the two ends. Germline V CDR1 and CDR2: SNHLY, FYNNEI. The CDR3 sequence is CASSPDTNYGYTF. The CDR3 nucleotides are TGTGCCAGCAGCCCGGATACAAACTATGGCTACACCTTC.